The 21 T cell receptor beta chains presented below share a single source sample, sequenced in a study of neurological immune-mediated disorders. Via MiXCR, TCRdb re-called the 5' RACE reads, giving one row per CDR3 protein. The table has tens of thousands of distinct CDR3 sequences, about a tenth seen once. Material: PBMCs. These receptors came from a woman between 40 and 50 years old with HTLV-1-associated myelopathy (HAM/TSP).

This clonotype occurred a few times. The CDR3 nucleotides read TGTGCCAGCAGCCGACTAGCGGGGGGCTACGAGCAGTACTTC. Amino acids: CASSRLAGGYEQYF. The chain recombines TRBV7-2 with TRBJ2-7; 13 bases are shared with TRBD2. The CDR3 has 14 residues. The J segment lost 3 bases and the V segment lost 5 bases, leaving 1 base of the junction unmatched. Germline V gene data show CDR1 as SGHTA and CDR2 as FQGNSA.

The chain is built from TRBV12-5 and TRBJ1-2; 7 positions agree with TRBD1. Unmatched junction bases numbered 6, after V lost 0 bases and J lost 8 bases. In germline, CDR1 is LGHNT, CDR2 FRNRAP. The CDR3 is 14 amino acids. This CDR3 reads CASGLVPGTAGYTF. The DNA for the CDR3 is TGTGCTAGTGGTTTGGTACCCGGGACAGCAGGCTACACCTTC.

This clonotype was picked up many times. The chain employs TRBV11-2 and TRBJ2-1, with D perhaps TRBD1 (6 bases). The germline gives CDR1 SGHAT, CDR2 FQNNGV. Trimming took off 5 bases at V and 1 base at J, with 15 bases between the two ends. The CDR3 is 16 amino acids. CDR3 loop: CASSPIGGTSYNEQFF. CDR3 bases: TGTGCCAGCAGCCCCATAGGGGGAACTTCCTACAATGAGCAGTTCTTC.

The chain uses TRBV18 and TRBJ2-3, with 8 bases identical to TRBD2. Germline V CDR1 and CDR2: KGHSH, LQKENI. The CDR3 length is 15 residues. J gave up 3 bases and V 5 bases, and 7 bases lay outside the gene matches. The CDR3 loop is CASSTNGGETDTQYF. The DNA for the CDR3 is TGTGCCAGCTCAACGAACGGGGGGGAGACAGATACGCAGTATTTT. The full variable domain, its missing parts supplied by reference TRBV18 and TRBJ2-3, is NAGVMQNPRHLVRRRGQEARLRCSPMKGHSHVYWYRQLPEEGLKFMVYLQKENIIDESGMPKERFSAEFPKEGPSILRIQQVVRGDSAAYFCASSTNGGETDTQYFGPGTRLTVL.

The CDR3 loop reads CASSSRWGVWETQYF. CDR3 DNA sequence: TGTGCCAGCAGCTCGAGGTGGGGAGTGTGGGAGACCCAGTACTTC. The rearrangement uses TRBV7-6 and TRBJ2-5; a weak D match, TRBD2 (5 bases). This CDR3 spans 15 amino acids. Germline V CDR1 and CDR2: SGHVS, FNYEAQ. V was clipped by 4 bases and J by 5 bases, with 17 bases between them.

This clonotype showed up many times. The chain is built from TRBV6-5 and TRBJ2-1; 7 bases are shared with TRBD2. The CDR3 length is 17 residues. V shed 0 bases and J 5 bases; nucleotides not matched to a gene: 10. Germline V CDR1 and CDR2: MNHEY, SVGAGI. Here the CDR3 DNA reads TGTGCCAGCAGTTACTCGATGTACAAGCGGGGAAACAATGAGCAGTTCTTC. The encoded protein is CASSYSMYKRGNNEQFF.

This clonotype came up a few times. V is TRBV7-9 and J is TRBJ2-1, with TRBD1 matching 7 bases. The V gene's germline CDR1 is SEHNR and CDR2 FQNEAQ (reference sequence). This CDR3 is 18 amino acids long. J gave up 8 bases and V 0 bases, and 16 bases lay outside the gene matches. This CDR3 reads CASSLADRRTLLSDEQFF. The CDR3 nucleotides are TGTGCCAGCAGCTTAGCGGACAGGAGAACCCTACTGTCCGATGAGCAGTTCTTC.

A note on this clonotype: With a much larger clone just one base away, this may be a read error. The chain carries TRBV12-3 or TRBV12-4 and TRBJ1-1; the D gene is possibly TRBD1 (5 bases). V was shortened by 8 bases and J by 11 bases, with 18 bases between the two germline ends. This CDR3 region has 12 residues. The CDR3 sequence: CASLGALPFAFF. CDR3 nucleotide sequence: TGTGCCAGCCTTGGGGCACTCCCCTTCGCTTTCTTT.

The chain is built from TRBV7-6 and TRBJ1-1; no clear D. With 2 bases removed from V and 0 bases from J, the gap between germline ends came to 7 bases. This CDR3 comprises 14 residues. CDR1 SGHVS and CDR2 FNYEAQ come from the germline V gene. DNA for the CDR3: TGTGCCAGCAGCTTACCCGGGATGAACACTGAAGCTTTCTTT. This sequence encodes CASSLPGMNTEAFF.

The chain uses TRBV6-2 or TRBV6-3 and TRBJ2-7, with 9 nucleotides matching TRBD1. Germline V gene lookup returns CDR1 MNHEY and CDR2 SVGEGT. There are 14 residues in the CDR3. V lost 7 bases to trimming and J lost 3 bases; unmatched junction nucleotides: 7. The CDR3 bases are TGTGCCAGCAAGGGCTGGACAGGGGTCTACGAGCAGTACTTC. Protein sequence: CASKGWTGVYEQYF.

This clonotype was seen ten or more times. The DNA for the CDR3 is TGCGCCAGCAGCCCCGGGGGGCCGAACACCGGGGAGCTGTTTTTT. It is translated as CASSPGGPNTGELFF. This chain joins TRBV5-1 and TRBJ2-2, with D perhaps TRBD2 (7 bases). The V gene lost 4 bases and the J gene lost 0 bases, with 10 bases spanning the gap. The CDR3 is 15 amino acids. CDR1 is SGHRS and CDR2 is YFSETQ in the germline V gene. Using reference TRBV5-1 and TRBJ2-2 for the parts outside the CDR3, the full variable domain is KAGVTQTPRYLIKTRGQQVTLSCSPISGHRSVSWYQQTPGQGLQFLFEYFSETQRNKGNFPGRFSGRQFSNSRSEMNVSTLELGDSALYLCASSPGGPNTGELFFGEGSRLTVL.

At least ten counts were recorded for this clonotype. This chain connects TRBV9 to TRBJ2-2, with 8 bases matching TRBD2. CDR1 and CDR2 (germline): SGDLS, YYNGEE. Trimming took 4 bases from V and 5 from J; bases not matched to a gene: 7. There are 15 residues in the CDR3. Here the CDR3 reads CASSSGLVGTGELFF. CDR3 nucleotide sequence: TGTGCCAGCAGCTCGGGACTAGTAGGGACCGGGGAGCTGTTTTTT.

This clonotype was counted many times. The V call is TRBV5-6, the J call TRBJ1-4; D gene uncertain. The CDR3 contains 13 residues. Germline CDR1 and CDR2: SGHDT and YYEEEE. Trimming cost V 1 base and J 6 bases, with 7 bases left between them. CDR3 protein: CASSLPGYEKLFF. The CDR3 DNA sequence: TGTGCCAGCAGCTTGCCGGGTTATGAAAAACTGTTTTTT.

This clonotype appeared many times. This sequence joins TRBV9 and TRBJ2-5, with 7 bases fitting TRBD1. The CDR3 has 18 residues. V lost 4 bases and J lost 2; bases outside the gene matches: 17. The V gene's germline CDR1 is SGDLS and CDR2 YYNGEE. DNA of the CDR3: TGTGCCAGCAGCTACCCCCAGACAGGGCAGGGGGATCAAGAGACCCAGTACTTC. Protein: CASSYPQTGQGDQETQYF.

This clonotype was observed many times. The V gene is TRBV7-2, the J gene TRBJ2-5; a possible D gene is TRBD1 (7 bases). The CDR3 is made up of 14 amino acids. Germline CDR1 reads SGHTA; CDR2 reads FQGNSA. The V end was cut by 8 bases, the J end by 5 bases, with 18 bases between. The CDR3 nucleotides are TGTGCCAGCTCCAGGGGGGTTGGACTGGAGACCCAGTACTTC. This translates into CASSRGVGLETQYF.

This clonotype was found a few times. In DNA form, the CDR3 reads TGCGCCAGCAGCTTGGGACGGGGAGTTGGGTATGGCTACACCTTC. This gives the protein CASSLGRGVGYGYTF. The chain couples TRBV5-1 to TRBJ1-2; D ambiguous. Germline V gene sequence: CDR1 SGHRS, CDR2 YFSETQ. CDR3 length equals 15 residues. The ends were cut back, 0 bases at V and 5 bases at J, with 14 bases in the middle.

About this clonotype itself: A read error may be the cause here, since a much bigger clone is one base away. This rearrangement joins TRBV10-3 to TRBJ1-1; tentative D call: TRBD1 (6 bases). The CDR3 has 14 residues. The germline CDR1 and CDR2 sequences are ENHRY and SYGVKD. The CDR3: CSISVGGSGIEAFF. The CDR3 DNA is TGTTCCATCAGTGTGGGGGGCTCGGGGATTGAAGCTTTCTTT.

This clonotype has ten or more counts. The CDR3 nucleotides are TGTGCCAGCAGTCCCAGGGAAAACTATCAGCCCCAGCATTTT. Its translation: CASSPRENYQPQHF. The chain links TRBV28 to TRBJ1-5; a possible D gene is TRBD1 (5 bases). CDR3 length: 14 amino acids. The germline V gene has CDR1 MDHEN and CDR2 SYDVKM. The germline V and J ends were trimmed by 5 bases and 5 bases, with 13 bases remaining between them.

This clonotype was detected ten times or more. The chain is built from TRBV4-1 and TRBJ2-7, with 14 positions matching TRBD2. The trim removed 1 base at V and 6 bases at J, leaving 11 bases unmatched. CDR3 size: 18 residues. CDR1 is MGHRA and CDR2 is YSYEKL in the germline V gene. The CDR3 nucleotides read TGCGCCAGCAGCCAAGTATGGACTAGCGGGGGGCCGATAGCCGAGCAGTACTTC. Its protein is CASSQVWTSGGPIAEQYF.

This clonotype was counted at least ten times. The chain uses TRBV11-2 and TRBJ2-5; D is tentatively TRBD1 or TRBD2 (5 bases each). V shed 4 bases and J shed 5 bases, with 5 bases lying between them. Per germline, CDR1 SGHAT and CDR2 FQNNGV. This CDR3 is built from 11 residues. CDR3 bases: TGTGCCAGCAGCTGGGGGGAGACCCAGTACTTC. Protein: CASSWGETQYF.

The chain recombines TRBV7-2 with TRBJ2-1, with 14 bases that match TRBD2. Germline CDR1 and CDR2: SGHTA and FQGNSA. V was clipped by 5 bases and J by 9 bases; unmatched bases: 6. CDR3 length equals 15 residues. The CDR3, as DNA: TGTGCCAGCAGCCGACTAGCGGGGGGGCTGAGTGAGCAGTTCTTC. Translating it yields CASSRLAGGLSEQFF.